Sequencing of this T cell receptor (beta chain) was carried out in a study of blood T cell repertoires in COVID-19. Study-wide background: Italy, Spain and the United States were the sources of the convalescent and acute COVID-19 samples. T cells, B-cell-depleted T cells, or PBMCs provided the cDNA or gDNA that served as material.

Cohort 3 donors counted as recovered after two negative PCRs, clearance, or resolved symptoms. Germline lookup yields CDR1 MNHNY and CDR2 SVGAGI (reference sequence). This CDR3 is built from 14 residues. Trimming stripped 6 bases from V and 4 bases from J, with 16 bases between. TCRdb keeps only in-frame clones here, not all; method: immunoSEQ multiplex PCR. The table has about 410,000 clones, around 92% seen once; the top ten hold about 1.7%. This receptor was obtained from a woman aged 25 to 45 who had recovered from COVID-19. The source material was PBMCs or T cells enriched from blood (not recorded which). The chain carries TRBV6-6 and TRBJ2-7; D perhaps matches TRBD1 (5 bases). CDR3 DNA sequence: TGTGCCAGCAGCCCCCGGACACGAGGATACGAGCAGTACTTC. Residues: CASSPRTRGYEQYF.